A selection of T cell receptor beta chains follows, all from one sample in a study of blood T cell repertoires in COVID-19. The method was immunoSEQ multiplex PCR; TCRdb's version includes in-frame clones alone and lacks a portion of them. The table has about 280,000 clones, approximately 86% seen once. Sequencing input: peripheral blood. Every receptor here comes from a woman in her twenties or thirties who had recovered from COVID-19. CDR3s include the opening cysteine and the closing phenylalanine or tryptophan. Fields, in order: V gene, CDR3 length, J gene, CDR3 protein.

TRBV7-2	17	TRBJ2-1	CASSFHGGMSSYNEQFF
TRBV19	18	TRBJ1-1	CASSIPPIRGGGHTEAFF
TRBV7-2	15	TRBJ2-7	CASSPGTGQIYEQYF
TRBV12-5	17	TRBJ2-5	CASGLGSPGQGLETQYF
TRBV30	15	TRBJ2-2	CAWSASGSGTGELFF
TRBV4-1	16	TRBJ2-1	CASSQALLAGGDEQFF
TRBV10-3	14	TRBJ2-2	CAIRGTANTGELFF
TRBV12-5	17	TRBJ1-2	CASGETLGGGLGYGYTF
TRBV21-1	17	TRBJ2-7	CASSPFAPAGGPYEQYF
TRBV3-1/TRBV3-2	13	TRBJ2-2	CASSQARTGELFF
TRBV6-2/TRBV6-3	14	TRBJ1-1	CASSRGVQNTEAFF
TRBV19	11	TRBJ1-1	CASSMGREAFF
TRBV19	17	TRBJ2-3	CASSISKGFGRADTQYF
TRBV3-1/TRBV3-2	14	TRBJ2-3	CASSQGAGTDTQYF
TRBV11-2	14	TRBJ2-7	CASSFTGYSYEQYF
TRBV5-1	14	TRBJ1-1	CASSRDKTMTEAFF
TRBV19	14	TRBJ1-1	CASSIPLANTEAFF
TRBV10-3	15	TRBJ2-6	CAISGTGNGANVLTF